Shown below are 5 T cell receptor beta chains from a single sample sequenced in a study of blood T cell repertoires in COVID-19 (dated by TCRdb to about 2020). The protocol used for the library was the immunoSEQ multiplex PCR assay. TCRdb retrieved this table from immuneACCESS and kept in-frame rearrangements only. Not all clones are present; in checked studies, unresolved V genes account for under half, and no reason is known for the remainder. This sample holds 50,000 to 65,000 clones; more than 85% were observed only once. Jointly, the top ten make up 2.5% to 3.5% of the sample. Input material: peripheral blood. These receptors originate from a man aged 45-60 years with acute or convalescent COVID-19.

The chain carries TRBV18 and TRBJ2-3, with 8 nucleotides matching TRBD2. The germline V gene encodes CDR1 KGHSH and CDR2 LQKENI. V shed 3 bases, J shed 2 bases, and the junction held 13 bases outside the gene matches. The CDR3 loop spans 18 amino acids. CDR3 in amino acids: CASSPQKQRGTFTDTQYF. For the CDR3, the DNA is TGTGCCAGCTCACCGCAGAAACAGCGGGGGACTTTCACAGATACGCAGTATTTT.

The chain is built from TRBV7-9 and TRBJ2-1; a weak D match, TRBD2 (6 bases). The germline CDR1 and CDR2 sequences are SEHNR and FQNEAQ (reference sequence). The CDR3 totals 19 residues. Trimming shortened V by 5 bases and J by 0 bases, and 23 bases separated the two germline ends. The DNA for the CDR3 is TGTGCCAGCAGCGGCGGGACGGCCACGAAAAGAAGCTCCTACAATGAGCAGTTCTTC. It translates to CASSGGTATKRSSYNEQFF.

The chain combines TRBV6-5 with TRBJ2-7, with 9 positions matching TRBD2. Looked up from germline, CDR1 is MNHEY and CDR2 is SVGAGI. This CDR3 spans 11 amino acids. Trimming cost V 6 bases and J 13 bases; bases outside gene matches: 7. Here the CDR3 reads CASRGLAGVYF. The CDR3 DNA reads TGTGCCAGCAGGGGATTAGCGGGGGTATACTTC.

J is TRBJ2-3 and V is TRBV5-1; D is undetermined. The CDR3 contains 11 residues. The ends were cut back, 4 bases at V and 6 bases at J, with 6 bases in the middle. Germline assignment: CDR1 SGHRS and CDR2 YFSETQ. CDR3 sequence: CASSRQDTQYF. CDR3 sequence (DNA): TGCGCCAGCAGCCGTCAGGATACGCAGTATTTT.

The chain recombines TRBV12-3 or TRBV12-4 with TRBJ2-1; TRBD2 aligns across 7 bases. J gave up 6 bases and V 6 bases, and 2 bases lay outside the gene matches. CDR3 size: 12 residues. The CDR3 region has the DNA TGTGCCAGCAGCACGGGGGGCAATGAGCAGTTCTTC. Translated, it gives CASSTGGNEQFF.